This TCR beta chain came from a study of technical replicates of blood from a few donors. The CDR3 is made up of 18 amino acids. Assay used: immunoSEQ multiplex PCR; TCRdb lists only in-frame clones, some missing. The data contain about 75,000 clones, 91% of them seen just once; the ten biggest clones take up approximately 0.34%. This clonotype was obtained from a human donor in good health. Some clones in this sample may be carry-over from other donors' samples. The sample was T cells isolated from PBMCs. The rearrangement uses TRBV7-5 and TRBJ1-1; the table's D call of TRBD1 was not tested on the DNA. TRBV7-5 is a recognized pseudogene. The CDR3 spells CVRSSTTGTGGKNTEAFF. DNA for the CDR3: TGTGTCAGAAGCTCCACTACCGGGACAGGGGGAAAAAACACTGAAGCTTTCTTT.